The 17 T cell receptor beta chains given below trace back to one sample, sequenced in a study of blood T cells in healthy people across ages. Through a sample-barcoded 5' primer and a J-beta primer mix, a second PCR was run for roughly 6 to 12 cycles. TCRdb ran MiXCR on the 5' RACE reads and lists one entry per CDR3 protein. This sample has about 1.1 million distinct CDR3 sequences; more than 30% occur once, and the top ten carry roughly 14%. Specimen: blood. Receptor source: a man between 18 and 35 years old in good health.

This clonotype was detected a few times. The genes are TRBV4-3 and TRBJ2-3; the D gene is possibly TRBD2 (6 bases). Per germline, CDR1 LGHNA and CDR2 YSLEER. Trimming cost V 1 base and J 10 bases, with 12 bases left between them. The CDR3 totals 13 residues. For the CDR3, the DNA is TGCGCCAGCAGCCAAGGCCCTAGGGACTCGCAGTATTTT. It specifies CASSQGPRDSQYF.

This clonotype appeared a few times. This chain connects TRBV20-1 to TRBJ2-3; the D is unclear. CDR1 and CDR2 from the germline V gene are DFQATT and SNEGSKA (reference sequence). This CDR3 has 15 residues. The V end lost 0 bases, the J end lost 4 bases, and 14 bases lay between the germline ends. CDR3 coding DNA: TGCAGTGCTAGAGAACCCCGTGCCCCCCCAGATACGCAGTATTTT. Encoded protein: CSAREPRAPPDTQYF.

The table lists this clonotype with a few counts. The chain combines TRBV29-1 with TRBJ1-4, with 10 bases lining up with TRBD1. The V gene end was trimmed by 7 bases and the J gene end by 0 bases; junction bases not matched to a gene: 8. Germline CDR1 is SQVTM and CDR2 is ANQGSEA. The CDR3 spans 16 residues. The CDR3 DNA reads TGCAGCGCCACCGGGACAGGGGACACAACTAATGAAAAACTGTTTTTT. Protein sequence: CSATGTGDTTNEKLFF.

This clonotype has a handful of counts. CDR3 sequence reads: CASSSKTGTGRYNEQFF. In DNA form, the CDR3 reads TGTGCCAGCAGCTCAAAAACCGGGACAGGGCGCTACAATGAGCAGTTCTTC. The rearrangement uses TRBV7-2 and TRBJ2-1, with 9 nucleotides matching TRBD1. CDR1 and CDR2 from the germline V gene are SGHTA and FQGNSA. The CDR3 has 17 amino acids. V lost 4 bases to trimming and J lost 3 bases; unmatched junction nucleotides: 10.

Comment on this clonotype: This may be a read error, as it is one base from a much larger clone. The chain recombines TRBV5-6 with TRBJ2-1; D is possibly TRBD2 (5 bases). CDR1 is SGHDT and CDR2 is YYEEEE in the germline V gene. The CDR3 sequence is 17 residues long. The DNA for the CDR3 is TGTGCCAGCACCTCCGGAAGGAGGCAGAGCTCCCACAATGAGCAGTTCTTC. The encoded protein is CASTSGRRQSSHNEQFF.

This clonotype appeared a few times. The chain employs TRBV7-2 and TRBJ2-1; D call uncertain. The J call could be wrong; TRBJ2-7 is a better fit for the DNA end. CDR1 is SGHTA and CDR2 is FQGNSA in the germline V gene. The CDR3 loop spans 15 amino acids. This CDR3 is CASSLFDDRVDEQYF. The CDR3 bases are TGTGCCAGCAGCTTATTTGACGACCGTGTCGATGAGCAGTACTTC.

This clonotype was detected only a few times. The chain recombines TRBV12-3 or TRBV12-4 with TRBJ2-5; 10 bases line up with TRBD1. The CDR3 runs 15 residues. J lost 11 bases, V lost 1 base, and 10 bases had no gene match. Here the CDR3 reads CASSLGTGGSWEQYF. The CDR3 nucleotides read TGTGCCAGCAGTTTAGGGACAGGGGGGTCGTGGGAGCAGTACTTC.

Concerning this clonotype itself: Possible read error: a much larger clone is one base away. The chain couples TRBV4-1 to TRBJ2-3; D is possibly TRBD1 or TRBD2 (5 bases each). Germline CDR1 MGHRA, CDR2 YSYEKL. This CDR3 is built from 16 residues. The CDR3 nucleotides read TGCGCCAGCAGCCAAGAGGGCAGGGCGGGCACAGCTACGCAGTATTTT. It encodes CASSQEGRAGTATQYF.

This CDR3 reads CASSLAGKGKNTEAFF. The CDR3 DNA reads as TGTGCCAGCAGTTTAGCGGGGAAGGGAAAGAACACTGAAGCTTTCTTT. The chain has TRBV12-3 or TRBV12-4 and TRBJ1-1; no definite D call. The CDR3 runs 16 residues. V lost 0 bases and J lost 1, with 12 bases in between.

A few counts support this clonotype. This sequence joins TRBV5-5 and TRBJ1-2; D is uncertain. Trimming took 3 bases from V and 0 from J, leaving 9 bases between them. Germline V gives CDR1 SGHKS, CDR2 YYEKEE (reference sequence). CDR3 length equals 14 residues. CDR3 protein: CASSSQQANYGYTF. For the CDR3, the DNA is TGTGCCAGCAGCTCCCAACAAGCTAACTATGGCTACACCTTC.

With respect to this clonotype: A read error may explain this, as a much larger clone is one base away. This chain uses TRBV7-8 with TRBJ2-5; TRBD2 matches 9 bases. The CDR3 length is 16 residues. The germline gives CDR1 SGHVS, CDR2 FQNEAQ. Germline trimming cut 1 base from V and 11 bases from J; bases unmatched to any gene: 14. As DNA, the CDR3 is TGTGCCAGCAGCTTAGGAGGGACTAGCAATAGGAATGAGCAGTACTTC. This codes for CASSLGGTSNRNEQYF.

This rearrangement joins TRBV20-1 to TRBJ2-3; a weak D match, TRBD2 (5 bases). This CDR3 region has 15 residues. Germline V CDR1 and CDR2: DFQATT, SNEGSKA (reference sequence). Trimming removed 0 bases at V and 1 base at J, with 11 bases between. The CDR3 DNA follows: TGCAGTGCTAGAGATTCCGGGGTGGGCACAGATACGCAGTATTTT. Its translation: CSARDSGVGTDTQYF.

This rearrangement joins TRBV20-1 to TRBJ2-3; D not resolved. Trimming removed 6 bases from V and 9 bases from J, with 13 bases in between. The germline V gene encodes CDR1 DFQATT and CDR2 SNEGSKA (reference sequence). The CDR3 consists of 11 residues. The CDR3 DNA follows: TGCAGTGCCGCTCGATTAGAGACGCAGTATTTT. This sequence encodes CSAARLETQYF.

The gene calls are TRBV5-1 and TRBJ2-2; 8 nucleotides align to TRBD1. V lost 1 base, J lost 5 bases, and 4 bases stayed unmatched. The length of the CDR3 is 15 residues. CDR1 SGHRS and CDR2 YFSETQ come from the germline V gene. The CDR3 loop is CASSLKQGATGELFF. The CDR3 bases are TGCGCCAGCAGCTTGAAGCAGGGGGCAACCGGGGAGCTGTTTTTT.

On this clonotype: With a much larger clone just one base away, this may be a read error. The gene calls are TRBV21-1 and TRBJ1-1; the table's D call, TRBD1, has no DNA check behind it. TRBV21-1 is designated a pseudogene. The CDR3 totals 14 residues. CDR3 coding DNA: TGTGCCAGCTATACAGGAGCGAAGAACACTGAAGCTTTCTTT. Protein sequence: CASYTGAKNTEAFF.

The V and J genes are TRBV9 and TRBJ1-2; TRBD1 aligns across 8 bases. The germline gives CDR1 SGDLS, CDR2 YYNGEE. The CDR3 has 15 amino acids. V lost 0 bases and J lost 4; bases outside the gene matches: 5. The CDR3 here is CASSVDPGGTYGYTF. As DNA, the CDR3 is TGTGCCAGCAGCGTAGATCCAGGGGGCACCTATGGCTACACCTTC.

The chain recombines TRBV7-2 with TRBJ2-1; weak D call: TRBD2 (6 bases). The CDR3 runs to 13 residues. V gave up 4 bases and J gave up 9 bases, with 13 bases separating them. Germline V gene sequence: CDR1 SGHTA, CDR2 FQGNSA. The CDR3 sequence is CASSSGGYGEQFF. In nucleotides, the CDR3 is TGTGCCAGCAGCTCAGGAGGGTATGGTGAGCAGTTCTTC.